The T cell receptor beta chain described here comes from a study of CD4 and CD8 cells across lung adenocarcinoma regions (dated 2018 in TCRdb). For context, the study as a whole: Intratumor heterogeneity of the T cell receptor repertoire was examined by comparing tumor centers with tumor margins.

Patients with localized lung adenocarcinoma, a subtype of non-small cell lung cancer, were used as donors. The samples were taken from the centers of localized lung adenocarcinomas. For TCR repertoire analysis, CD4+ T cells from tumor tissue were profiled apart from CD8+ T cells. Library construction relied on PCR. Sequenced using a HiSeq X Ten. The public reads were reanalyzed by TCRdb: fastp trimming at Q25, MiXCR alignment, in-frame beta chains only. Rows are unified per CDR3 protein, each entry keeping the most common DNA and genes. The sample contains more than 11,000 distinct CDR3 sequences, roughly 47% of them found a single time. The ten largest account for around 15% of the sample. CDR1 LGHNA and CDR2 YNFKEQ were looked up in the germline V gene. The CDR3 sequence holds 15 residues, the cysteine and phenylalanine included. Just CDR3 DNA is preserved here, 45 bases in frame from base 1. This clonotype was observed a few times. Its antigen is still unknown. There are no base qualities to consult, and no much larger clone falls within one base.

This chain joins TRBV4-2 to TRBJ2-5; a tentative D match to TRBD2 spans 6 bases. With the DNA end fitting TRBJ2-7 better, the J assignment may be wrong. This TCR derives from a male donor with lung adenocarcinoma. The CD4 and CD8 labels of this study may be unreliable. The sequenced material came from CD4+ T cells from the center of a lung tumor. The sample's cell subset or site label, in plain terms: tumor center region. The CDR3 protein is CASSQTRDSAYEQYF. The nucleotides read TGTGCCAGCAGCCAAACCCGGGACTCAGCCTACGAGCAGTACTTC.